The next 15 T cell receptor beta chains were all read from a single sample in a study of human T cells and chemical hapten exposure. The time point denotes: pre-sensitization, week 0. The treatment: therapeutic diphenylcyclopropenone sensitization with weekly scalp DPC. TCRdb redid the calling of the RACE reads with MiXCR, one entry per CDR3 protein. This sample carries about 120,000 distinct CDR3 sequences, 13% of them seen once, and the ten largest clones take about 3%. The sample consisted of whole blood, taken in connection with sensitization to the hapten diphenylcyclopropenone (DPC). The receptors originated from a woman aged 18-35 years with alopecia areata. Some clones in this sample may be carry-over from other donors' samples.

The chain combines TRBV27 with TRBJ2-3; 8 bases agree with TRBD2. There are 15 residues in the CDR3. Unmatched junction bases numbered 5, after V lost 3 bases and J lost 3 bases. The germline V gene has CDR1 MNHEY and CDR2 SMNVEV (reference sequence). As DNA, the CDR3 is TGTGCCAGCAGTTTCCAAGCGGGGGCAACAGATACGCAGTATTTT. Encoded protein: CASSFQAGATDTQYF.

The chain has TRBV5-1 and TRBJ1-1, with TRBD1 matching 9 bases. The CDR3 spans 17 residues. Germline CDR1 reads SGHRS; CDR2 reads YFSETQ. Unmatched junction bases numbered 10, after V lost 4 bases and J lost 0 bases. The DNA for the CDR3 is TGCGCCAGCAGCGCCGGGACAGGGTTGACAATGAACACTGAAGCTTTCTTT. It encodes CASSAGTGLTMNTEAFF. The full variable domain, in which reference TRBV5-1 and TRBJ1-1 provide the parts outside the CDR3, is KAGVTQTPRYLIKTRGQQVTLSCSPISGHRSVSWYQQTPGQGLQFLFEYFSETQRNKGNFPGRFSGRQFSNSRSEMNVSTLELGDSALYLCASSAGTGLTMNTEAFFGQGTRLTVV.

This rearrangement joins TRBV6-5 to TRBJ1-6; 7 positions agree with TRBD1. The CDR3 consists of 17 residues. The V segment lost 2 bases and the J segment 6 bases; nucleotides outside the gene matches: 10. The germline V gene encodes CDR1 MNHEY and CDR2 SVGAGI. CDR3 sequence (DNA): TGTGCCAGCAGTTACACCGGGACAGTTGGTCGTAATTCACCCCTCCACTTT. This codes for CASSYTGTVGRNSPLHF.

This clonotype was seen a few times. The chain joins TRBV5-1 to TRBJ1-1; no definite D call. The CDR3 consists of 16 residues. From germline, CDR1 is SGHRS and CDR2 YFSETQ. The ends were cut back, 1 base at V and 0 bases at J, with 13 bases in the middle. CDR3 nucleotides: TGCGCCAGCAGCTTGAAATCTACGGCCTTGAACACTGAAGCTTTCTTT. Its protein product is CASSLKSTALNTEAFF.

In this sample, this clonotype turned up many times. The chain joins TRBV7-8 to TRBJ2-7, with D possibly being TRBD1 (6 bases). V gave up 4 bases and J gave up 2 bases, with 9 bases separating them. Germline assignment: CDR1 SGHVS and CDR2 FQNEAQ. CDR3 length: 13 amino acids. This CDR3 is CASSSGQTYEQYF. The CDR3 bases are TGTGCCAGCAGCTCGGGACAAACCTACGAGCAGTACTTC.

This clonotype was detected only a few times. This rearrangement joins TRBV6-5 to TRBJ2-7, with TRBD2 matching over 13 bases. Germline V gives CDR1 MNHEY, CDR2 SVGAGI. The CDR3 extends over 17 amino acids. J was trimmed by 4 bases and V by 5 bases; bases with no gene match: 11. The CDR3 protein is CASSKIGLAGAPYEQYF. In DNA, the CDR3 is TGTGCCAGCAGTAAAATTGGACTAGCGGGGGCCCCATACGAGCAGTACTTC.

In this sample, this clonotype turned up many times. The V and J genes are TRBV20-1 and TRBJ1-1; no clear D. This CDR3 has 14 amino acids. Trimming took 4 bases from V and 5 from J, leaving 17 bases between them. CDR1 DFQATT and CDR2 SNEGSKA come from the germline V gene (reference sequence). The CDR3 spells CSANQALRTTEAFF. The CDR3 nucleotides read TGCAGTGCTAATCAGGCCCTAAGGACGACTGAAGCTTTCTTT.

The table lists this clonotype with many counts. This rearrangement joins TRBV28 to TRBJ1-4; D unclear. Looked up from germline, CDR1 is MDHEN and CDR2 is SYDVKM. The CDR3 consists of 17 residues. The V and J ends lost 6 bases and 2 bases respectively, with 19 bases between them. CDR3: CASSSQLVGSTNEKLFF. CDR3 DNA sequence: TGTGCCAGCAGCTCCCAATTGGTCGGCAGTACTAATGAAAAACTGTTTTTT.

The sample holds many counts of this clonotype. This chain links TRBV15 with TRBJ1-5; possible D gene TRBD1, 5 bases. This CDR3 region has 14 residues. Per germline, CDR1 LNHNV and CDR2 YYDKDF (reference sequence). Trimming shortened V by 3 bases and J by 6 bases, and 12 bases separated the two germline ends. The CDR3 coding sequence is TGTGCCACCAGCAGGACAGTCGGCTCTCAGCCCCAGCATTTT. This gives the protein CATSRTVGSQPQHF.

The rearrangement links TRBV20-1 to TRBJ1-2; tentatively, D is TRBD1 (6 bases). The CDR3 is 13 amino acids. Germline CDR1 reads DFQATT; CDR2 reads SNEGSKA (reference sequence). The V and J ends lost 5 bases and 4 bases respectively, with 14 bases between them. CDR3 DNA: TGCAGTGCTTCCCGGGGGGGGCTCTATGGCTACACCTTC. Translated: CSASRGGLYGYTF.

The rearrangement joins TRBV5-4 to TRBJ2-7; D tentatively reads TRBD1 or TRBD2 (6 bases each). V lost 4 bases to trimming and J lost 5 bases, with 16 bases between them. Germline loops: CDR1 SGHNT, CDR2 YYREEE (reference sequence). CDR3 length equals 14 residues. CDR3 residues: CASSTEPGEDEQYF. The CDR3 coding sequence is TGTGCCAGCAGCACCGAGCCAGGGGAGGACGAGCAGTACTTC.

The chain carries TRBV20-1 and TRBJ2-5; D not resolved. This CDR3 has 16 amino acids. Germline V gene data show CDR1 as DFQATT and CDR2 as SNEGSKA (reference sequence). With 4 bases removed from V and 1 base from J, the gap between germline ends came to 19 bases. The CDR3 coding sequence is TGCAGTGCTACGACTCTCCACCAAGTGGCCCAAGAGACCCAGTACTTC. Protein: CSATTLHQVAQETQYF.

This clonotype showed up just a few times. V gene TRBV9 combines with J gene TRBJ2-3; 10 bases align to TRBD1. There are 15 residues in the CDR3. Germline CDR1 is SGDLS and CDR2 is YYNGEE. V shed 2 bases, J shed 3 bases, and the junction held 3 bases outside the gene matches. CDR3 sequence (DNA): TGTGCCAGCAGCGTGGGGACAGGGGTGACAGATACGCAGTATTTT. The encoded protein is CASSVGTGVTDTQYF.

This clonotype was detected many times. The chain couples TRBV6-6 to TRBJ2-1; TRBD2 matches 9 bases. V gave up 0 bases and J gave up 8 bases; unmatched junction bases: 5. Looked up from germline, CDR1 is MNHNY and CDR2 is SVGAGI (reference sequence). The CDR3 covers 15 residues. The CDR3 DNA reads TGTGCCAGCAGTTACTCGGGCGGGGGGGCGTATGAGCAGTTCTTC. Amino acid sequence: CASSYSGGGAYEQFF.

By frequency in the sample, this clonotype is large. V is TRBV6-5 and J is TRBJ1-1; 7 positions match TRBD1. The CDR3 is made up of 13 amino acids. Trimming removed 5 bases from V and 4 bases from J; junction bases left unmatched: 4. CDR1 and CDR2 (germline): MNHEY, SVGAGI. The CDR3 here is CASSKQGSTEAFF. CDR3 DNA sequence: TGTGCCAGCAGTAAACAGGGGAGCACTGAAGCTTTCTTT.